This T cell receptor (beta chain) was identified during a study of T cell responses to AZD1222 COVID-19 vaccine. Sequenced by immunoSEQ multiplex PCR; TCRdb stores in-frame clones only, minus some. Here the sample spans some 120,000 clones, about 90% being singletons. The source was peripheral blood, collected on day 0 of AZD1222 vaccination. This clonotype originated in an adult in good health.

The CDR3 region is CASRVAGWLDKNIQYF. CDR3 coding DNA: TGTGCCTCGAGGGTAGCGGGATGGTTGGACAAAAACATTCAGTACTTC. The chain is built from TRBV24-1 and TRBJ2-4, with 8 bases that match TRBD2. Trimming at V came to 12 bases and at J to 3 bases, leaving 15 bases not matched to a gene. From germline, CDR1 is KGHDR and CDR2 SFDVKD. CDR3 size: 16 residues.